This T cell receptor beta chain comes out of a study of T cell responses to AZD1222 COVID-19 vaccine. The CDR3 covers 13 residues. Between the trimmed V and J ends, which lost 0 bases and 3 bases, there was a span of 6 bases. Germline-derived CDR1 and CDR2 are SGHNT and YYREEE (reference sequence). The protocol was immunoSEQ multiplex PCR, while the TCRdb copy is restricted to in-frame clones and leaves out a portion. The sample table sets out over 140,000 clones. As for this clone: The antigen is unknown.

General observations from the study: The study identified only five or six AZD1222 recipients as seropositive at baseline. Once two AZD1222 doses were given, Spike-specific TCR breadth and depth went up. Unmutated regions of variants are reportedly targeted by nearly half of spike-specific TCRs.

This receptor was identified in an adult in good health. Material: peripheral blood. The chain joins TRBV5-4 to TRBJ1-2; D is undetermined. The CDR3 sequence: CASSLDRYYGYTF. CDR3 nucleotides: TGTGCCAGCAGCTTGGACCGCTACTATGGCTACACCTTC.